This T cell receptor beta chain was recovered during a study of blood T cell repertoires in COVID-19. Study information: COVID-19 samples from acute and convalescent phases originated in the United States, Italy and Spain. From T cells, B-cell-depleted T cells, or PBMCs came the material, which was cDNA or gDNA.

TCRdb keeps only in-frame clones here, not all; method: immunoSEQ multiplex PCR. The sample gives about 270,000 clones, roughly 87% of which show up once; roughly 15% is in the top ten. Germline CDR1 reads MNHEY; CDR2 reads SVGAGI. The CDR3 is 11 amino acids. The V and J ends lost 8 bases and 11 bases respectively, with 15 bases between them. The TCR was taken from a human donor in a cohort sampled during active COVID-19. The rearrangement links TRBV6-5 to TRBJ1-1; unclear D gene. Source material: peripheral blood. The DNA of the CDR3 is TGTGCCAGCCGAGGGCCCGCGAGGGCTTTCTTT. Translation gives CASRGPARAFF.